Following are 28 T cell receptor beta chains from one sample sequenced in a study of T cell responses to AZD1222 COVID-19 vaccine. Profiling relied on immunoSEQ multiplex PCR, and the TCRdb table lists in-frame clones only, not all of them. The sample records about 100,000 clones, around 90% being singletons. Sequences were derived from peripheral blood, sampled on day 0 of AZD1222 vaccination. Receptors originate from an adult in good health.

CDR3 sequence (DNA): TGCGCCAGCAGCACGCTCGGGACAGGGGGGACTGAAGCTTTCTTT. Amino acids: CASSTLGTGGTEAFF. The V and J genes are TRBV5-1 and TRBJ1-1; 11 bases map to TRBD1. Per germline, CDR1 SGHRS and CDR2 YFSETQ. Trimming cost V 4 bases and J 5 bases; bases outside gene matches: 7. The CDR3 covers 15 residues.

J is TRBJ2-3 and V is TRBV27, with 7 bases that match TRBD1. The CDR3 is 13 residues long. Germline values: CDR1 MNHEY, CDR2 SMNVEV (reference sequence). Trimming cost V 2 bases and J 6 bases; bases outside gene matches: 2. The CDR3 region is CASSLDRADTQYF. Here the CDR3 DNA reads TGTGCCAGCAGTTTAGACAGGGCTGATACGCAGTATTTT.

This clone appeared a single time. The chain couples TRBV24-1 to TRBJ1-1, with D unresolved. Germline V gives CDR1 KGHDR, CDR2 SFDVKD. There are 16 residues in the CDR3. V was trimmed by 1 base and J by 4 bases, leaving 15 bases between them. The CDR3 coding sequence is TGTGCCACCAGTGATTTATCCATAAAAGCGAGCACTGAAGCTTTCTTT. It codes for CATSDLSIKASTEAFF.

V and J are TRBV2 and TRBJ2-1; the D is unclear. The germline gives CDR1 SNHLY, CDR2 FYNNEI. V dropped 6 bases and J dropped 8 bases, with 17 bases sitting between them. The CDR3 spans 14 residues. In DNA form, the CDR3 reads TGTGCCAGCAGGGATTACCAGGATTTCGATGAGCAGTTCTTC. It translates to CASRDYQDFDEQFF.

The chain employs TRBV27 and TRBJ2-1; tentatively, D is TRBD2 (5 bases). The length of the CDR3 is 11 residues. Trimming removed 5 bases from V and 7 bases from J, with 6 bases in between. Germline loops: CDR1 MNHEY, CDR2 SMNVEV (reference sequence). For the CDR3, the DNA is TGTGCCAGCAGTACTAGTAATGAGCAGTTCTTC. It encodes CASSTSNEQFF.

The rearrangement joins TRBV2 to TRBJ1-1; 7 bases are shared with TRBD1. The CDR3 extends over 12 amino acids. The V and J ends lost 6 bases and 6 bases, in that order; junction bases with no gene match: 4. Germline V gene data show CDR1 as SNHLY and CDR2 as FYNNEI. CDR3 residues: CASRRQGAEAFF. CDR3 in DNA: TGTGCCAGCAGAAGACAGGGCGCTGAAGCTTTCTTT. Filled out from reference TRBV2 and TRBJ1-1, the complete variable domain reads EPEVTQTPSHQVTQMGQEVILRCVPISNHLYFYWYRQILGQKVEFLVSFYNNEISEKSEIFDDQFSVERPDGSNFTLKIRSTKLEDSAMYFCASRRQGAEAFFGQGTRLTVV.

V usage is TRBV28 and J usage is TRBJ1-2, with D perhaps TRBD1 (5 bases). V dropped 5 bases and J dropped 8 bases, with 21 bases sitting between them. The CDR3 sequence is 15 residues long. From germline, CDR1 is MDHEN and CDR2 SYDVKM. CDR3 protein: CASSHRGQGAGGYTF. CDR3 DNA sequence: TGTGCCAGCAGTCACCGAGGGCAGGGAGCGGGGGGCTACACCTTC.

The chain couples TRBV30 to TRBJ2-3; D is uncertain. Per the germline V gene, CDR1 is GTSNPN and CDR2 is SVGIG (reference sequence). V dropped 2 bases and J dropped 5 bases, with 5 bases sitting between them. The CDR3 contains 11 residues. CDR3 in amino acids: CAWSLGDTQYF. In DNA, the CDR3 is TGTGCCTGGAGTTTAGGAGATACGCAGTATTTT.

The chain carries TRBV10-1 and TRBJ2-1; 7 bases fit TRBD1. V lost 2 bases to trimming and J lost 0 bases; unmatched junction nucleotides: 1. Germline-derived CDR1 and CDR2 are WNHNN and SYGVQD (reference sequence). This CDR3 has 15 amino acids. The CDR3 region has the DNA TGCGCCAGCAGTGAGGGGACAGTCTCCTACAATGAGCAGTTCTTC. Residues: CASSEGTVSYNEQFF.

The chain recombines TRBV19 with TRBJ1-3, with unresolved D. The V gene's germline CDR1 is LNHDA and CDR2 SQIVND (reference sequence). This CDR3 has 14 amino acids. Trimming left V 9 bases short and J 2 bases short, with 14 bases between. CDR3 region: CASADPSTGNTIYF. The CDR3 region has the DNA TGTGCCAGCGCAGACCCCAGTACTGGAAACACCATATATTTT.

This chain uses TRBV27 with TRBJ2-1, with 11 positions matching TRBD2. Germline lookup yields CDR1 MNHEY and CDR2 SMNVEV (reference sequence). Germline trimming cut 3 bases from V and 5 bases from J; bases unmatched to any gene: 6. The CDR3 is 16 residues long. The CDR3 coding sequence is TGTGCCAGCAGTTTCGAGACTAGCGGGACCCACAATGAGCAGTTCTTC. Its protein is CASSFETSGTHNEQFF.

The J gene is TRBJ2-2, the V gene TRBV6-6; tentative D call: TRBD2 (5 bases). Germline CDR1 and CDR2: MNHNY and SVGAGI (reference sequence). The CDR3 totals 15 residues. V was pared by 6 bases and J by 5 bases, with 16 bases between. The CDR3 DNA reads TGTGCCAGCAGAAATATTGAGGGTTATACCGGGGAGCTGTTTTTT. Amino acid sequence: CASRNIEGYTGELFF.

The chain joins TRBV5-1 to TRBJ2-1; D is unresolved. V was clipped by 4 bases and J by 4 bases, with 9 bases between them. Germline CDR1 is SGHRS and CDR2 is YFSETQ. The CDR3 extends over 13 amino acids. DNA of the CDR3: TGCGCCAGCAGCCGCGTCTCTTACAATGAGCAGTTCTTC. This encodes CASSRVSYNEQFF.

In its sample, this clone was seen once. This rearrangement joins TRBV27 to TRBJ2-3, with 12 positions matching TRBD2. With V trimmed by 1 base and J by 2 bases, 4 bases remained unmatched. Germline CDR1 is MNHEY and CDR2 is SMNVEV (reference sequence). The CDR3 consists of 17 residues. The CDR3 DNA follows: TGTGCCAGCAGTTTATACGGACTAGCGGGATTCACAGATACGCAGTATTTT. Translation: CASSLYGLAGFTDTQYF.

The chain combines TRBV2 with TRBJ1-1, with TRBD1 as a possible D gene (5 bases). Between the trimmed V and J ends, which lost 6 bases and 3 bases, there was a span of 8 bases. This CDR3 has 12 amino acids. The V gene's germline CDR1 is SNHLY and CDR2 FYNNEI. CDR3 in DNA: TGTGCCAGCAGGGGGCTGTACACTGAAGCTTTCTTT. Its protein product is CASRGLYTEAFF. The whole variable domain, remainder taken from reference TRBV2 and TRBJ1-1, is EPEVTQTPSHQVTQMGQEVILRCVPISNHLYFYWYRQILGQKVEFLVSFYNNEISEKSEIFDDQFSVERPDGSNFTLKIRSTKLEDSAMYFCASRGLYTEAFFGQGTRLTVV.

The chain joins TRBV19 to TRBJ2-1; 10 bases are shared with TRBD2. The CDR3 totals 16 residues. V lost 3 bases to trimming and J lost 9 bases; unmatched junction nucleotides: 11. The germline V gene has CDR1 LNHDA and CDR2 SQIVND (reference sequence). The CDR3 region is CASSIGASGSVSEQFF. In nucleotides, the CDR3 is TGTGCCAGTAGTATTGGGGCTAGCGGGAGCGTTTCTGAGCAGTTCTTC.

The gene calls are TRBV3-1 (or the pseudogene TRBV3-2) and TRBJ1-1, with 7 bases lining up with TRBD1. The CDR3 has 14 residues. Trimming cost V 4 bases and J 4 bases; bases outside gene matches: 6. The V gene's germline CDR1 is LGHDT and CDR2 YNNKEL (reference sequence). CDR3 residues: CASSPRQGGTEAFF. CDR3 in DNA: TGTGCCAGCAGCCCCCGACAGGGTGGCACTGAAGCTTTCTTT.

J is TRBJ1-2 and V is TRBV30, with a possible D match to TRBD1 (6 bases). The ends were cut back, 2 bases at V and 1 base at J, with 11 bases in the middle. In germline, CDR1 is GTSNPN, CDR2 SVGIG (reference sequence). This CDR3 has 14 amino acids. The CDR3 sequence is CAWSPTGFNYGYTF. The DNA for the CDR3 is TGTGCCTGGAGTCCGACAGGTTTTAACTATGGCTACACCTTC.

The chain employs TRBV4-1 and TRBJ1-3; D remains ambiguous. Trimming removed 0 bases at V and 4 bases at J, with 4 bases between. CDR3 length: 13 amino acids. CDR1 is MGHRA and CDR2 is YSYEKL in the germline V gene. The CDR3 sequence: CASSQDFGNTIYF. In nucleotides, the CDR3 is TGCGCCAGCAGCCAAGATTTCGGAAACACCATATATTTT.

This clone was seen a single time. Relative to the germline gene, one junction end is altered; a read error may explain this. Written as DNA, the CDR3 is TGTGCTAGCAGCTTAGTAGCGGGAGGGACAGATACGCAGTATTTT. It yields the protein CASSLVAGGTDTQYF. This sequence joins TRBV7-7 and TRBJ2-3; TRBD2 matches at 11 bases. This CDR3 contains 15 residues. Germline CDR1 is SSHAT and CDR2 is FNYEAQ (reference sequence).

By share, this clone counts as medium-sized. The V and J genes are TRBV30 and TRBJ2-7; D gene ambiguous. The CDR3 consists of 15 residues. CDR1 and CDR2 from the germline V gene are GTSNPN and SVGIG (reference sequence). V lost 3 bases to trimming and J lost 0 bases, with 15 bases between them. The CDR3 bases are TGTGCCTGGAGGGTAAACGTACCTTACTCCTACGAGCAGTACTTC. It is translated as CAWRVNVPYSYEQYF.

V gene TRBV19 combines with J gene TRBJ2-2; D is uncertain. Looked up from germline, CDR1 is LNHDA and CDR2 is SQIVND (reference sequence). Deletions cut 3 bases from V and 4 bases from J, with 3 bases between. CDR3 length: 12 amino acids. The CDR3 sequence: CASSMVTGELFF. Written as DNA, the CDR3 is TGTGCCAGTAGTATGGTCACCGGGGAGCTGTTTTTT.

The sample holds a few counts of this clone. The chain has TRBV4-2 and TRBJ2-1; tentatively, D is TRBD2 (5 bases). Per the germline V gene, CDR1 is LGHNA and CDR2 is YNFKEQ. V lost 1 base and J 6 bases, leaving 7 bases between the germline ends. The CDR3 sequence is 13 residues long. CDR3 loop: CASSQVSGNEQFF. Written as DNA, the CDR3 is TGTGCCAGCAGCCAAGTGAGCGGCAATGAGCAGTTCTTC.

The J gene is TRBJ1-6, the V gene TRBV4-1; TRBD1 agrees at 7 bases. Germline CDR1 MGHRA, CDR2 YSYEKL. The CDR3 sequence is 16 residues long. J was trimmed by 0 bases and V by 4 bases; bases with no gene match: 3. Here the CDR3 reads CASSLGDSSYNSPLHF. For the CDR3, the DNA is TGCGCCAGCAGCCTAGGGGACAGCTCCTATAATTCACCCCTCCACTTT.

The genes are TRBV2 and TRBJ1-2, with TRBD1 matching over 9 bases. This CDR3 comprises 16 residues. Germline CDR1 and CDR2: SNHLY and FYNNEI. Germline trimming cut 3 bases from V and 4 bases from J; bases unmatched to any gene: 9. The CDR3 coding sequence is TGTGCCAGCAGTGAGAGGGACAGGGAAGTAGGCTATGGCTACACCTTC. The encoded protein is CASSERDREVGYGYTF.

The chain employs TRBV5-1 and TRBJ1-2; a possible D gene is TRBD1 (6 bases). The CDR3 sequence is 13 residues long. Germline-derived CDR1 and CDR2 are SGHRS and YFSETQ. V gave up 4 bases and J gave up 4 bases, with 11 bases separating them. In DNA, the CDR3 is TGCGCCAGCAGCCCGGGACAAAGCTATGGCTACACCTTC. This sequence encodes CASSPGQSYGYTF.

The chain employs TRBV6-5 and TRBJ2-1; D gene uncertain. V shed 9 bases and J shed 5 bases, with 8 bases lying between them. Germline assignment: CDR1 MNHEY and CDR2 SVGAGI. The CDR3 is 11 residues long. CDR3 loop: CASGRDNEQFF. As DNA, the CDR3 is TGTGCCAGTGGACGGGACAATGAGCAGTTCTTC.

The DNA of the CDR3 is TGTGCCAGCAGCGCCCACGGGGGACTAGCGATAAATGAGCAGTTCTTC. Translation gives CASSAHGGLAINEQFF. This chain connects TRBV9 to TRBJ2-1, with 10 positions matching TRBD2. In germline, CDR1 is SGDLS, CDR2 YYNGEE. The V segment lost 3 bases and the J segment 7 bases; nucleotides outside the gene matches: 10. The CDR3 covers 16 residues.